One and the same sample provided the 25 T cell receptor beta chains below, sequenced in a study of OX40 agonist ivuxolimab in advanced cancers. TCRdb's table, derived via immunoSEQ multiplex PCR, lists solely in-frame clones and lacks some. This table has approximately 99,000 clones, under 95% appearing once. The material was CD4+ or CD8+ T cells sorted from blood, obtained in a trial of the OX40 agonist ivuxolimab. These receptors were collected from an adult with an advanced solid tumor such as melanoma, head and neck, liver or kidney cancer.

The chain joins TRBV6-5 to TRBJ1-3; tentative D call: TRBD1 (6 bases). Trimming removed 2 bases from V and 3 bases from J, with 14 bases in between. From germline, CDR1 is MNHEY and CDR2 SVGAGI. The CDR3 runs 16 residues. The CDR3 loop is CASSYLGQGSGNTIYF. CDR3 nucleotides: TGTGCCAGCAGTTACCTCGGGCAGGGGAGTGGAAACACCATATATTTT.

This clone was seen once. This chain joins TRBV28 and TRBJ2-1; D could derive from TRBD1 or TRBD2 (5 bases each). This CDR3 has 14 residues. Germline V lookup: CDR1 MDHEN, CDR2 SYDVKM. The ends were cut back, 2 bases at V and 4 bases at J, with 9 bases in the middle. The CDR3 DNA reads as TGTGCCAGCAGTTTAGGGGGATCTTACAATGAGCAGTTCTTC. Translated, it gives CASSLGGSYNEQFF.

The chain joins TRBV2 to TRBJ1-1; D call uncertain. Germline loops: CDR1 SNHLY, CDR2 FYNNEI. The CDR3 is 14 amino acids. The V end lost 4 bases, the J end lost 1 base, and 10 bases lay between the germline ends. Here the CDR3 DNA reads TGTGCCAGCAGTGGTAGGGCAACGAACACTGAAGCTTTCTTT. Translation gives CASSGRATNTEAFF.

This clone was recorded many times. This CDR3 is also generated by other DNA sequences in the sample. The chain employs TRBV7-3 and TRBJ1-1, with D possibly TRBD1 on 6 matching bases. The germline V and J ends were trimmed by 5 bases and 1 base, with 8 bases remaining between them. This CDR3 has 13 amino acids. The V gene's germline CDR1 is SGHTA and CDR2 FQGTGA. The CDR3 loop is CASSTGPNTEAFF. CDR3 nucleotides: TGTGCCAGCAGCACAGGGCCGAACACTGAAGCTTTCTTT.

The gene calls are TRBV19 and TRBJ1-6; D is unresolved. CDR3 length: 16 amino acids. V gave up 8 bases and J gave up 6 bases, with 20 bases separating them. The germline CDR1 and CDR2 sequences are LNHDA and SQIVND (reference sequence). CDR3 loop: CASREEGGVINSPLHF. The CDR3 DNA reads as TGTGCCAGTCGAGAGGAGGGAGGAGTGATTAATTCACCCCTCCACTTT.

V and J are TRBV28 and TRBJ1-1; D possibly corresponds to TRBD1 (6 bases). The length of the CDR3 is 12 residues. The ends were cut back, 2 bases at V and 8 bases at J, with 9 bases in the middle. The germline gives CDR1 MDHEN, CDR2 SYDVKM. As DNA, the CDR3 is TGTGCCAGCAGTTTAGCAGGGGCCGAAGCTTTCTTT. Its protein product is CASSLAGAEAFF.

Only one count was recorded for this clone. Other DNA sequences in this sample translate to the same CDR3. This chain uses TRBV6-1 with TRBJ2-6; the D is unclear. Per the germline V gene, CDR1 is MNHNS and CDR2 is SASEGT. Trimming took off 2 bases at V and 0 bases at J, with 5 bases between the two ends. This CDR3 has 15 residues. The CDR3 region has the DNA TGTGCCAGCAGTGAAACGGGCTCTGGGGCCAACGTCCTGACTTTC. As protein: CASSETGSGANVLTF.

This chain joins TRBV18 and TRBJ2-5; no clear D. The V end was cut by 1 base, the J end by 1 base, with 4 bases between. This CDR3 spans 13 amino acids. Germline assignment: CDR1 KGHSH and CDR2 LQKENI. CDR3: CASSPHSQETQYF. CDR3 in DNA: TGTGCCAGCTCACCACACAGCCAAGAGACCCAGTACTTC.

The V gene is TRBV19, the J gene TRBJ2-3; possibly TRBD2 for D (6 bases). CDR3 length: 15 amino acids. V was cut by 5 bases and J by 1 base, with 13 bases left in between. CDR1 is LNHDA, CDR2 SQIVND, per germline (reference sequence). The CDR3 is CASSPRDSRTDTQYF. CDR3 nucleotides: TGTGCCAGTAGTCCGCGGGACTCACGCACAGATACGCAGTATTTT.

The chain is built from TRBV13 and TRBJ1-3; maybe TRBD1 (6 bases). Trimming removed 3 bases from V and 3 bases from J, with 12 bases in between. Germline loops: CDR1 PRHDT, CDR2 FYEKMQ (reference sequence). The CDR3 runs 15 residues. The CDR3 bases are TGTGCCAGCAGCTTCGGGGGGGCTGGTGGAAACACCATATATTTT. Its translation: CASSFGGAGGNTIYF.

The chain joins TRBV6-5 to TRBJ1-4, with no clear D. Germline V lookup: CDR1 MNHEY, CDR2 SVGAGI. The CDR3 runs 14 residues. V gave up 0 bases and J gave up 8 bases, with 10 bases separating them. CDR3 amino acids: CASSYSRGSEKLFF. Written as DNA, the CDR3 is TGTGCCAGCAGTTACTCCCGAGGGAGCGAAAAACTGTTTTTT.

This clone was recorded once. The chain is built from TRBV19 and TRBJ2-3, with D possibly TRBD2 on 6 matching bases. The V gene lost 5 bases and the J gene lost 5 bases, with 17 bases spanning the gap. The CDR3 covers 15 residues. The germline V gene has CDR1 LNHDA and CDR2 SQIVND (reference sequence). The DNA of the CDR3 is TGTGCCAGTAGTCGCCGGGACTCCAATGTAGATACGCAGTATTTT. This codes for CASSRRDSNVDTQYF.

V gene TRBV9 combines with J gene TRBJ1-1; maybe TRBD1 (6 bases). Trimming removed 4 bases from V and 10 bases from J, with 14 bases in between. Germline CDR1 SGDLS, CDR2 YYNGEE. This CDR3 has 12 amino acids. This chain's CDR3 is CASSPPRGPAFF. In DNA form, the CDR3 reads TGTGCCAGCAGCCCCCCCAGGGGTCCAGCTTTCTTT.

This chain links TRBV5-6 with TRBJ1-4; 7 nucleotides align to TRBD1. The germline V gene has CDR1 SGHDT and CDR2 YYEEEE. The CDR3 length is 16 residues. The ends lost 4 bases at V and 0 bases at J; junction bases unmatched: 6. In DNA, the CDR3 is TGTGCCAGCAGCCGCAGGACAGGCCCAACTAATGAAAAACTGTTTTTT. This gives the protein CASSRRTGPTNEKLFF. Together with reference TRBV5-6 and TRBJ1-4, the CDR3 gives the full variable domain: DAGVTQSPTHLIKTRGQQVTLRCSPKSGHDTVSWYQQALGQGPQFIFQYYEEEERQRGNFPDRFSGHQFPNYSSELNVNALLLGDSALYLCASSRRTGPTNEKLFFGSGTQLSVL.

The CDR3 protein is CASSLKLAGDITDTQYF. For the CDR3, the DNA is TGTGCCAGCAGCTTAAAACTAGCGGGAGATATCACAGATACGCAGTATTTT. This chain joins TRBV11-3 and TRBJ2-3; 11 positions match TRBD2. From germline, CDR1 is SGHNT and CDR2 YENEEA. J lost 2 bases, V lost 2 bases, and 6 bases had no gene match. The CDR3 length is 17 residues.

The chain uses TRBV9 and TRBJ2-4, with 13 bases matching TRBD2. V lost 3 bases, J lost 0 bases, and 15 bases stayed unmatched. Germline assignment: CDR1 SGDLS and CDR2 YYNGEE. CDR3 size: 21 residues. The chain's CDR3 is CASSGTFGLAGEPLAKNIQYF. CDR3 DNA: TGTGCCAGCAGCGGGACCTTCGGACTAGCGGGGGAGCCCCTAGCCAAAAACATTCAGTACTTC.

The chain couples TRBV29-1 to TRBJ1-4; D unclear. This CDR3 is built from 13 residues. V lost 4 bases and J 0 bases, leaving 6 bases between the germline ends. From germline, CDR1 is SQVTM and CDR2 ANQGSEA. The CDR3 sequence is CSVVAATNEKLFF. The CDR3 nucleotides read TGCAGCGTTGTCGCAGCAACTAATGAAAAACTGTTTTTT.

The chain links TRBV13 to TRBJ1-1, with 7 bases aligning to TRBD1. V shed 5 bases, J shed 14 bases, and the junction held 11 bases outside the gene matches. There are 12 residues in the CDR3. Germline values: CDR1 PRHDT, CDR2 FYEKMQ (reference sequence). Here the CDR3 reads CASSPQTGNSFF. The DNA of the CDR3 is TGTGCCAGCAGCCCTCAGACAGGGAATAGCTTCTTT.

This clone was seen just once. The J gene is TRBJ1-4, the V gene TRBV7-9, with D maybe TRBD1 (5 bases). Germline V gene lookup returns CDR1 SEHNR and CDR2 FQNEAQ (reference sequence). There are 14 residues in the CDR3. V lost 5 bases and J lost 5, with 12 bases in between. CDR3 in DNA: TGTGCCAGCAGCCCAGGGACGGGCAATGAAAAACTGTTTTTT. Its translation: CASSPGTGNEKLFF. The full variable domain, in which reference TRBV7-9 and TRBJ1-4 provide the parts outside the CDR3, is DTGVSQNPRHKITKRGQNVTFRCDPISEHNRLYWYRQTLGQGPEFLTYFQNEAQLEKSRLLSDRFSAERPKGSFSTLEIQRTEQGDSAMYLCASSPGTGNEKLFFGSGTQLSVL.

The V call is TRBV5-1, the J call TRBJ1-2; 9 nucleotides match TRBD1. From germline, CDR1 is SGHRS and CDR2 YFSETQ. V was pared by 2 bases and J by 3 bases, with 2 bases of the junction left unmatched. The CDR3 runs 14 residues. In DNA form, the CDR3 reads TGCGCCAGCAGCTTACAGGGGGCAGACTATGGCTACACCTTC. Translated: CASSLQGADYGYTF.

The rearrangement joins TRBV4-1 to TRBJ1-2; D is uncertain. The CDR3 length is 13 residues. CDR1 is MGHRA, CDR2 YSYEKL, per germline. Trimming removed 0 bases from V and 2 bases from J, with 4 bases in between. CDR3 protein: CASSQDGNYGYTF. CDR3 coding DNA: TGCGCCAGCAGCCAAGACGGCAACTATGGCTACACCTTC.

This clone appeared once. The chain combines TRBV6-4 with TRBJ2-5; D is ambiguous. The CDR3 totals 16 residues. With 3 bases removed from V and 0 bases from J, the gap between germline ends came to 14 bases. The germline V gene has CDR1 MRHNA and CDR2 SNTAGT. The DNA for the CDR3 is TGTGCCAGCAGTGATAAGGTCAGACTCAACCAAGAGACCCAGTACTTC. Encoded protein: CASSDKVRLNQETQYF.

V is TRBV10-1 and J is TRBJ2-7; TRBD1 aligns across 8 bases. Per the germline V gene, CDR1 is WNHNN and CDR2 is SYGVQD (reference sequence). The CDR3 totals 14 residues. Trimming took 3 bases from V and 2 from J; bases not matched to a gene: 3. The CDR3 loop reads CASSDGTGPYEQYF. The CDR3, as DNA: TGCGCCAGCAGTGACGGGACAGGACCCTACGAGCAGTACTTC.

CDR3 sequence (DNA): TGTGCCAGCTCACCACAGCGGACAGGGGGCACCGGGGAGCTGTTTTTT. Amino acids: CASSPQRTGGTGELFF. The rearrangement joins TRBV18 to TRBJ2-2; 10 positions agree with TRBD1. The J segment lost 4 bases and the V segment lost 1 base, leaving 3 bases of the junction unmatched. The CDR3 is made up of 16 amino acids. Germline V gene data show CDR1 as KGHSH and CDR2 as LQKENI.

The chain carries TRBV30 and TRBJ2-2, with 12 bases aligning to TRBD2. The trim removed 0 bases at V and 1 base at J, leaving 6 bases unmatched. Germline values: CDR1 GTSNPN, CDR2 SVGIG (reference sequence). The CDR3 has 18 amino acids. The CDR3 sequence is CAWSVPRGLAGNTGELFF. For the CDR3, the DNA is TGTGCCTGGAGTGTACCAAGGGGACTAGCGGGGAACACCGGGGAGCTGTTTTTT.